The 25 T cell receptor beta chains reported below all come from one sample, sequenced in a study of T cell responses to AZD1222 COVID-19 vaccine. Profiling relied on immunoSEQ multiplex PCR, and the TCRdb table lists in-frame clones only, not all of them. The sample has 130,000 to 150,000 clones, over 75% seen once. Sequencing was performed on peripheral blood, taken 28 days after the second dose of the MenACWY control vaccine. These receptors originate from an adult who received the MenACWY meningococcal vaccine as a control.

The chain links TRBV5-1 to TRBJ2-1, with D unresolved. V lost 3 bases to trimming and J lost 1 base, with 8 bases between them. The CDR3 covers 14 residues. Per the germline V gene, CDR1 is SGHRS and CDR2 is YFSETQ. CDR3 bases: TGCGCCAGCAGCTCGACCCCATCCTACAATGAGCAGTTCTTC. Translation: CASSSTPSYNEQFF.

In DNA, the CDR3 is TGTGCCAGCAGGCCCGGGACTAGCGGGAGGGAGACCCAGTACTTC. As protein: CASRPGTSGRETQYF. V is TRBV6-5 and J is TRBJ2-5, with 15 positions matching TRBD2. Germline values: CDR1 MNHEY, CDR2 SVGAGI. Trimming at V came to 6 bases and at J to 5 bases, leaving 4 bases not matched to a gene. The CDR3 spans 15 residues.

This clone was observed a single time. The limits of the CDR3 on the DNA are not certain, so only TCRdb's listed CDR3 is given. The V gene is TRBV29-1, the J gene TRBJ1-1. Including both end residues, the CDR3 is 13 amino acids long. CDR1 SQVTM and CDR2 ANQGSEA come from the germline V gene. CDR3 sequence reads: CSVAEGSPRVTFF.

The V call is TRBV12-3 or TRBV12-4, the J call TRBJ1-1; unclear D gene. The CDR3 runs to 13 residues. Trimming cost V 6 bases and J 1 base, with 9 bases left between them. The DNA for the CDR3 is TGTGCCAGCAGCGGACGGGCGAACACTGAAGCTTTCTTT. It translates to CASSGRANTEAFF.

The chain couples TRBV7-9 to TRBJ2-3; 9 bases are a match to TRBD1. Per the germline V gene, CDR1 is SEHNR and CDR2 is FQNEAQ (reference sequence). V lost 5 bases and J lost 2; bases outside the gene matches: 5. CDR3 size: 15 residues. CDR3 in DNA: TGTGCCAGCAGCCCCCGGGACAGGGTCACAGATACGCAGTATTTT. Its protein product is CASSPRDRVTDTQYF.

The genes are TRBV18 and TRBJ1-1; D ambiguous. Germline V gives CDR1 KGHSH, CDR2 LQKENI. This CDR3 spans 15 amino acids. With 3 bases removed from V and 1 base from J, the gap between germline ends came to 12 bases. The DNA for the CDR3 is TGTGCCAGCTCACCGATTGGACCCAAGAACACTGAAGCTTTCTTT. Protein product: CASSPIGPKNTEAFF. The complete variable domain, with remaining parts taken from reference TRBV18 and TRBJ1-1, reads NAGVMQNPRHLVRRRGQEARLRCSPMKGHSHVYWYRQLPEEGLKFMVYLQKENIIDESGMPKERFSAEFPKEGPSILRIQQVVRGDSAAYFCASSPIGPKNTEAFFGQGTRLTVV.

The gene calls are TRBV19 and TRBJ1-2, with 11 bases aligning to TRBD1. The V segment lost 8 bases and the J segment 7 bases; nucleotides outside the gene matches: 9. Germline V lookup: CDR1 LNHDA, CDR2 SQIVND (reference sequence). The CDR3 loop spans 14 amino acids. The chain's CDR3 is CASLRDRGRAGYTF. The CDR3 bases are TGTGCCAGTCTCCGGGACAGGGGGAGGGCTGGCTACACCTTC.

The chain links TRBV19 to TRBJ1-4, with D possibly being TRBD1 (5 bases). Germline CDR1 and CDR2: LNHDA and SQIVND (reference sequence). The CDR3 extends over 14 amino acids. V was trimmed by 6 bases and J by 2 bases, leaving 10 bases between them. CDR3 nucleotide sequence: TGTGCCAGTAGCCAAAGGGGCACTAATGAAAAACTGTTTTTT. Translated: CASSQRGTNEKLFF.

The gene calls are TRBV6-5 and TRBJ2-7; D unresolved. V lost 2 bases and J 6 bases, leaving 5 bases between the germline ends. Germline CDR1 and CDR2: MNHEY and SVGAGI. There are 11 residues in the CDR3. CDR3 residues: CASSYGREQYF. CDR3 DNA sequence: TGTGCCAGCAGTTACGGCCGCGAGCAGTACTTC.

The chain is built from TRBV5-5 and TRBJ2-3, with unresolved D. This CDR3 is 17 amino acids long. Germline V lookup: CDR1 SGHKS, CDR2 YYEKEE (reference sequence). Trimming took off 4 bases at V and 0 bases at J, with 18 bases between the two ends. The CDR3 loop reads CASSDTRQRTSTDTQYF. As DNA, the CDR3 is TGTGCCAGCAGCGACACCCGCCAGCGAACTAGCACAGATACGCAGTATTTT. The full variable domain, rest sourced from reference TRBV5-5 and TRBJ2-3, is DAGVTQSPTHLIKTRGQQVTLRCSPISGHKSVSWYQQVLGQGPQFIFQYYEKEERGRGNFPDRFSARQFPNYSSELNVNALLLGDSALYLCASSDTRQRTSTDTQYFGPGTRLTVL.

J is TRBJ2-7 and V is TRBV5-1; D gene ambiguous. V was cut by 4 bases and J by 0 bases, with 11 bases left in between. The CDR3 is made up of 14 amino acids. The germline gives CDR1 SGHRS, CDR2 YFSETQ. The DNA for the CDR3 is TGCGCCAGCAGCAGAACACAGAGCTCCTACGAGCAGTACTTC. Its protein product is CASSRTQSSYEQYF.

This clone was recorded only once. The chain joins TRBV11-2 to TRBJ2-7; no reliable D call. The CDR3 has 14 amino acids. Germline CDR1 SGHAT, CDR2 FQNNGV. The V end was cut by 0 bases, the J end by 1 base, with 7 bases between. This chain's CDR3 is CASSLDPRSYEQYF. The CDR3 DNA is TGTGCCAGCAGCTTAGATCCCAGATCCTACGAGCAGTACTTC.

V usage is TRBV29-1 and J usage is TRBJ1-1; D may be TRBD1 (5 bases). This CDR3 is built from 13 residues. Germline lookup yields CDR1 SQVTM and CDR2 ANQGSEA. The V end was cut by 3 bases, the J end by 2 bases, with 10 bases between. The CDR3 DNA sequence: TGCAGCGTTGACTGGGGCGGAAACACTGAAGCTTTCTTT. It codes for CSVDWGGNTEAFF.

This clone was detected only once. V gene TRBV9 combines with J gene TRBJ2-1; 8 bases match TRBD2. The CDR3 runs to 16 residues. Germline V CDR1 and CDR2: SGDLS, YYNGEE. J gave up 1 base and V 0 bases, and 3 bases lay outside the gene matches. The CDR3 loop is CASSVAGGRSYNEQFF. In DNA, the CDR3 is TGTGCCAGCAGCGTAGCGGGCGGGAGGTCCTACAATGAGCAGTTCTTC. The complete variable domain, with remaining parts taken from reference TRBV9 and TRBJ2-1, reads DSGVTQTPKHLITATGQRVTLRCSPRSGDLSVYWYQQSLDQGLQFLIQYYNGEERAKGNILERFSAQQFPDLHSELNLSSLELGDSALYFCASSVAGGRSYNEQFFGPGTRLTVL.

The V and J genes are TRBV18 and TRBJ1-2, with TRBD1 identical over 7 bases. V trimming: 2 bases; J trimming: 6 bases; junction bases outside the gene matches: 3. The CDR3 runs to 13 residues. Germline V gene data show CDR1 as KGHSH and CDR2 as LQKENI. The CDR3 sequence: CASSPEQGNGYTF. The CDR3, as DNA: TGTGCCAGCTCACCAGAACAGGGGAATGGCTACACCTTC.

This chain links TRBV12-5 with TRBJ2-5, with a weak D call TRBD1 (5 bases). From germline, CDR1 is LGHNT and CDR2 FRNRAP. This CDR3 comprises 15 residues. V was pared by 0 bases and J by 5 bases, with 13 bases between. DNA of the CDR3: TGTGCTAGTGGTTTGGTCACAGGCCCCGGGGAGACCCAGTACTTC. This gives the protein CASGLVTGPGETQYF.

This clone was found once. CDR3 DNA: TGTGCCAGCAGCCAACAGGAGGGAGCTGGGGCCAACGTCCTGACTTTC. Translated, it gives CASSQQEGAGANVLTF. The chain joins TRBV4-2 to TRBJ2-6, with a possible D match to TRBD2 (6 bases). V lost 2 bases to trimming and J lost 2 bases, with 10 bases between them. Germline values: CDR1 LGHNA, CDR2 YNFKEQ. This CDR3 comprises 16 residues.

The chain is built from TRBV18 and TRBJ1-2; 8 positions agree with TRBD1. The J segment lost 6 bases and the V segment lost 5 bases, leaving 5 bases of the junction unmatched. The CDR3 contains 13 residues. Germline values: CDR1 KGHSH, CDR2 LQKENI. CDR3 nucleotides: TGTGCCAGCTCAAAACAGGGGGAGGATGGCTACACCTTC. It yields the protein CASSKQGEDGYTF.

V usage is TRBV7-9 and J usage is TRBJ1-2; tentative D call: TRBD1 (5 bases). The V gene's germline CDR1 is SEHNR and CDR2 FQNEAQ (reference sequence). The V end lost 6 bases, the J end lost 8 bases, and 13 bases lay between the germline ends. The CDR3 sequence is 12 residues long. As DNA, the CDR3 is TGTGCCAGCAGGGGCCAGGGAAGAGGCTACACCTTC. Protein product: CASRGQGRGYTF. The full variable domain, with the rest looked up from reference TRBV7-9 and TRBJ1-2, is DTGVSQNPRHKITKRGQNVTFRCDPISEHNRLYWYRQTLGQGPEFLTYFQNEAQLEKSRLLSDRFSAERPKGSFSTLEIQRTEQGDSAMYLCASRGQGRGYTFGSGTRLTVV.

This chain links TRBV19 with TRBJ1-6; D not certain. The CDR3 is 18 residues long. Trimming took 1 base from V and 4 from J, leaving 17 bases between them. CDR1 and CDR2 from the germline V gene are LNHDA and SQIVND (reference sequence). The CDR3 spells CASSIGTLRVSYNSPLHF. In nucleotides, the CDR3 is TGTGCCAGTAGTATAGGAACCCTCCGGGTTTCTTATAATTCACCCCTCCACTTT.

The chain employs TRBV6-2 or TRBV6-3 and TRBJ1-4; 8 nucleotides align to TRBD1. Trimming cost V 5 bases and J 6 bases; bases outside gene matches: 14. Germline values: CDR1 MNHEY, CDR2 SVGEGT. This CDR3 has 17 amino acids. The CDR3 DNA follows: TGTGCCAGCAGTGTTGGACAGGGACGAGGGGAAGATGAAAAACTGTTTTTT. Amino acids: CASSVGQGRGEDEKLFF.

The V call is TRBV5-1, the J call TRBJ1-6; 7 nucleotides line up with TRBD1. V was pared by 1 base and J by 9 bases, with 4 bases of the junction left unmatched. From germline, CDR1 is SGHRS and CDR2 YFSETQ. The CDR3 covers 14 residues. The DNA for the CDR3 is TGCGCCAGCAGCTTGACAGGGGATAGTTCACCCCTCCACTTT. Amino acid sequence: CASSLTGDSSPLHF.

The chain combines TRBV5-4 with TRBJ1-1, with D hard to call. The V gene lost 0 bases and the J gene lost 8 bases, with 14 bases spanning the gap. Germline V gene lookup returns CDR1 SGHNT and CDR2 YYREEE (reference sequence). The CDR3 length is 14 residues. CDR3 in amino acids: CASSLGLGGREAFF. DNA of the CDR3: TGTGCCAGCAGCTTGGGATTAGGAGGAAGGGAAGCTTTCTTT.

This clone was observed a handful of times. The V and J genes are TRBV13 and TRBJ1-1, with D possibly being TRBD1 (5 bases). V lost 0 bases, J lost 3 bases, and 8 bases lay in between. The CDR3 length is 14 residues. CDR1 is PRHDT, CDR2 FYEKMQ, per germline (reference sequence). The CDR3 reads CASSLGLGDTEAFF. The CDR3 region has the DNA TGTGCCAGCAGCTTAGGTTTGGGGGACACTGAAGCTTTCTTT.

The chain links TRBV11-2 to TRBJ1-4; D is undetermined. V lost 3 bases to trimming and J lost 8 bases, with 16 bases between them. The CDR3 covers 15 residues. Germline values: CDR1 SGHAT, CDR2 FQNNGV. The CDR3 DNA sequence: TGTGCCAGCAGCTTTTGGGTCTCCCTGAGAGAAAAACTGTTTTTT. Its protein is CASSFWVSLREKLFF.